This T cell receptor (beta chain) comes out of a study of regulatory T cells in long-lasting Graves disease. Time point indicated: newly diagnosed GD, antithyroid drugs for less than 3 months. With RNA extracted from PBMCs as input, the TCR library was made. This clonotype was seen a handful of times. Its antigen remains unidentified. The study's findings and limits: Patients with persistent disease showed a bias toward TRBV28, TRBJ1-2 and TRBJ2-5.

Building the TCR beta libraries relied on iRepertoire HTBI primers, and CDR3 regions underwent Arm-PCR. One entry per CDR3 protein results from TCRdb running MiXCR on the multiplex PCR reads. The sample includes about 470,000 distinct CDR3 sequences, under 15% of them seen just once. Germline V gene sequence: CDR1 SGHRS, CDR2 YFSETQ. V shed 5 bases and J 2 bases; nucleotides not matched to a gene: 9. CDR3 size: 16 residues. These data also formed part of another study, on T cells in Graves' hyperthyroidism and ophthalmopathy.

The chain joins TRBV5-1 to TRBJ2-7; 11 bases agree with TRBD2. The receptor's source is a woman aged 30 to 39 with Graves disease. Here the sequenced sample was peripheral blood mononuclear cells (PBMCs), taken at new diagnosis, from a patient treated with antithyroid drugs. The CDR3 DNA reads as TGCGCCAGCAGTTCGACTCAGACTAGCGGGGCCTACGAGCAGTACTTC. Translating it yields CASSSTQTSGAYEQYF.